Below are 24 T cell receptor beta chains sequenced from a single sample in a study of regulatory T cells in long-lasting Graves disease. Assembly of TCR beta libraries relied on iRepertoire HTBI primers together with Arm-PCR of CDR3 regions. Each CDR3 protein is one row after TCRdb ran MiXCR on the multiplex PCR reads. The table shows roughly 400,000 distinct CDR3 sequences, with over 15% occurring only once. Described time point: newly diagnosed GD, antithyroid drugs for less than 3 months. The authors made the TCR library using RNA they extracted from PBMCs. The data were also submitted as part of a second study, on T cells in Graves' hyperthyroidism and ophthalmopathy.

Sequencing was performed on peripheral blood mononuclear cells (PBMCs), taken at new diagnosis, from a patient treated with antithyroid drugs. These receptors originate from a woman younger than 30 with Graves disease.

This clonotype was observed at least ten times. V is TRBV29-1 and J is TRBJ1-2; D perhaps matches TRBD1 (5 bases). V was trimmed by 3 bases and J by 7 bases, leaving 21 bases between them. This CDR3 has 15 amino acids. In germline, CDR1 is SQVTM, CDR2 ANQGSEA. The CDR3 DNA reads as TGCAGCGTTGAGGACGCGGCAGGGCGAGGGAGTGGCTACACCTTC. As protein: CSVEDAAGRGSGYTF.

This clonotype showed up just a few times. The chain is built from TRBV4-2 and TRBJ2-3; D is tentatively TRBD1 or TRBD2 (5 bases each). The CDR3 spans 14 residues. Germline CDR1 LGHNA, CDR2 YNFKEQ. V was pared by 0 bases and J by 2 bases, with 6 bases between. The CDR3 spells CASSQEGPTDTQYF. DNA of the CDR3: TGTGCCAGCAGCCAAGAGGGACCCACAGATACGCAGTATTTT.

This clonotype appeared a few times. The rearrangement joins TRBV10-3 to TRBJ2-5, with D uncertain. CDR1 is ENHRY and CDR2 is SYGVKD in the germline V gene. The CDR3 runs 11 residues. V was trimmed by 3 bases and J by 3 bases, leaving 2 bases between them. The CDR3 sequence is CAISEKETQYF. CDR3 in DNA: TGTGCCATCAGTGAAAAAGAGACCCAGTACTTC.

This clonotype appeared many times. This rearrangement joins TRBV3-1 to TRBJ2-1; no definite D call. This CDR3 comprises 12 residues. The germline CDR1 and CDR2 sequences are LGHDT and YNNKEL (reference sequence). The ends were cut back, 1 base at V and 8 bases at J, with 6 bases in the middle. This CDR3 is CASSQGGHEQFF. CDR3 DNA: TGTGCCAGCAGCCAAGGTGGGCATGAGCAGTTCTTC.

The chain joins TRBV19 to TRBJ2-1; D possibly corresponds to TRBD2 (6 bases). This CDR3 is 13 amino acids long. V lost 1 base and J lost 6, with 7 bases in between. Germline CDR1 is LNHDA and CDR2 is SQIVND (reference sequence). The chain's CDR3 is CASSIAGVNEQFF. The CDR3 coding sequence is TGTGCCAGTAGTATAGCGGGAGTCAATGAGCAGTTCTTC.

The sample holds a few counts of this clonotype. This sequence joins TRBV6-2 or TRBV6-3 and TRBJ2-7; TRBD2 agrees at 12 bases. Germline trimming cut 4 bases from V and 3 bases from J; bases unmatched to any gene: 7. Germline V CDR1 and CDR2: MNHEY, SVGEGT. The length of the CDR3 is 16 residues. CDR3 bases: TGTGCCAGCAGTTCACTGACTAGCGGGAGAGTCTACGAGCAGTACTTC. This codes for CASSSLTSGRVYEQYF.

The chain has TRBV7-9 and TRBJ2-5, with a weak D call TRBD1 (5 bases). The CDR3 sequence is 14 residues long. Trimming took off 1 base at V and 5 bases at J, with 11 bases between the two ends. The germline V gene encodes CDR1 SEHNR and CDR2 FQNEAQ (reference sequence). Here the CDR3 DNA reads TGTGCCAGCAGCTTAGGGGTAGGGGCGGAGACCCAGTACTTC. It codes for CASSLGVGAETQYF.

In this sample, this clonotype turned up many times. The chain couples TRBV7-6 to TRBJ2-2; the D gene is possibly TRBD2 (6 bases). Germline lookup yields CDR1 SGHVS and CDR2 FNYEAQ. V was trimmed by 5 bases and J by 7 bases, leaving 11 bases between them. The CDR3 has 13 residues. The CDR3: CASSAGWNGELFF. CDR3 nucleotide sequence: TGTGCCAGCAGCGCGGGGTGGAACGGGGAGCTGTTTTTT.

V and J are TRBV19 and TRBJ2-7; D is perhaps TRBD1 or TRBD2 (6 bases each). This CDR3 is built from 16 residues. Germline V CDR1 and CDR2: LNHDA, SQIVND (reference sequence). V shed 1 base and J shed 0 bases, with 13 bases lying between them. The CDR3 reads CASSIVPGARSYEQYF. The CDR3 DNA is TGTGCCAGTAGTATAGTTCCGGGGGCGCGCTCCTACGAGCAGTACTTC. The variable domain in full, with the rest retrieved from reference TRBV19 and TRBJ2-7, is DGGITQSPKYLFRKEGQNVTLSCEQNLNHDAMYWYRQDPGQGLRLIYYSQIVNDFQKGDIAEGYSVSREKKESFPLTVTSAQKNPTAFYLCASSIVPGARSYEQYFGPGTRLTVT.

This clonotype showed up many times. This chain links TRBV27 with TRBJ2-1; 8 bases agree with TRBD2. Trimming took 5 bases from V and 13 from J; bases not matched to a gene: 7. The CDR3 has 12 amino acids. The germline V gene has CDR1 MNHEY and CDR2 SMNVEV (reference sequence). This CDR3 is CASSLPAGEQFF. DNA of the CDR3: TGTGCCAGCAGTCTCCCAGCGGGAGAACAGTTCTTC.

This clonotype was counted many times. The V call is TRBV18, the J call TRBJ2-3; D gene ambiguous. Germline-derived CDR1 and CDR2 are KGHSH and LQKENI. The CDR3 is 18 amino acids. V lost 2 bases and J lost 0, with 18 bases in between. CDR3 in amino acids: CASSPNAGPVGSTDTQYF. The CDR3 DNA reads as TGTGCCAGCTCACCAAACGCCGGGCCGGTAGGGAGCACAGATACGCAGTATTTT.

In its sample, this clonotype was seen a few times. This chain connects TRBV5-1 to TRBJ2-7, with TRBD1 identical over 7 bases. V trimming: 4 bases; J trimming: 2 bases; junction bases outside the gene matches: 6. Germline V lookup: CDR1 SGHRS, CDR2 YFSETQ. The CDR3 is 14 residues long. This chain's CDR3 is CASSRLGQTYEQYF. The CDR3 region has the DNA TGCGCCAGCAGCCGCCTGGGACAGACCTACGAGCAGTACTTC.

Ten or more counts support this clonotype. This chain links TRBV20-1 with TRBJ2-3; D possibly corresponds to TRBD1 (5 bases). Trimming cost V 5 bases and J 6 bases, with 18 bases left between them. This CDR3 is built from 14 residues. Germline V gives CDR1 DFQATT, CDR2 SNEGSKA (reference sequence). The CDR3 nucleotides read TGCAGTGCTTCCGACCTGAATGGGGCCGATACGCAGTATTTT. Residues: CSASDLNGADTQYF.

The rearrangement uses TRBV19 and TRBJ2-5, with 12 bases matching TRBD1. CDR1 and CDR2 (germline): LNHDA, SQIVND (reference sequence). The ends lost 6 bases at V and 4 bases at J; junction bases unmatched: 9. This CDR3 is 16 amino acids long. The CDR3 nucleotides are TGTGCCAGTAGAAGGGCGGGACAGGGGGCAGGAGAGACCCAGTACTTC. Its translation is CASRRAGQGAGETQYF.

This clonotype showed up many times. The gene calls are TRBV6-2 or TRBV6-3 and TRBJ2-7, with D perhaps TRBD1 (5 bases). V lost 3 bases and J lost 5, with 14 bases in between. The CDR3 is 14 amino acids. The V gene's germline CDR1 is MNHEY and CDR2 SVGEGT. The CDR3 DNA reads as TGTGCCAGCAGTTATAGCAGGGTAGTCCACGAGCAGTACTTC. The encoded protein is CASSYSRVVHEQYF.

Ten or more counts support this clonotype. This chain joins TRBV11-1 and TRBJ2-1, with 8 bases lining up with TRBD1. Trimming took 2 bases from V and 3 from J; bases not matched to a gene: 6. This CDR3 region has 16 residues. CDR1 and CDR2 (germline): SGHAT, FQDESV (reference sequence). In nucleotides, the CDR3 is TGTGCCAGCAGCTTAAGTCCGGGACAGGTCTACAATGAGCAGTTCTTC. It yields the protein CASSLSPGQVYNEQFF.

This clonotype was picked up many times. The chain joins TRBV20-1 to TRBJ2-2; tentative D call: TRBD1 (5 bases). V was clipped by 6 bases and J by 1 base, with 12 bases between them. CDR1 is DFQATT and CDR2 is SNEGSKA in the germline V gene (reference sequence). The CDR3 length is 14 residues. The CDR3 protein is CSALKGQNTGELFF. The CDR3 DNA follows: TGCAGTGCGCTAAAGGGGCAGAACACCGGGGAGCTGTTTTTT.

This clonotype was detected ten times or more. The CDR3 protein is CASSYIGTTFYEQYF. The CDR3 DNA reads as TGTGCCAGCAGTTACATAGGGACGACCTTTTACGAGCAGTACTTC. This chain uses TRBV6-2 or TRBV6-3 with TRBJ2-7; D is tentatively TRBD1 or TRBD2 (5 bases each). The V gene's germline CDR1 is MNHEY and CDR2 SVGEGT. The CDR3 sequence is 15 residues long. The ends were cut back, 2 bases at V and 4 bases at J, with 15 bases in the middle.

This clonotype was seen a few times. The chain joins TRBV7-6 to TRBJ2-7; 8 bases align to TRBD1. This CDR3 is built from 19 residues. The germline V gene has CDR1 SGHVS and CDR2 FNYEAQ. The trim removed 4 bases at V and 3 bases at J, leaving 20 bases unmatched. The CDR3 DNA follows: TGTGCCAGCAGCTCCCTTCCATCGGGTACCGGGACAGGTAACTACGAGCAGTACTTC. It encodes CASSSLPSGTGTGNYEQYF.

This clonotype was counted ten times or more. V and J are TRBV11-1 and TRBJ2-1; D may correspond to TRBD1 or TRBD2 (5 bases each). With 2 bases removed from V and 12 bases from J, the gap between germline ends came to 14 bases. The CDR3 loop spans 13 amino acids. Per the germline V gene, CDR1 is SGHAT and CDR2 is FQDESV (reference sequence). The CDR3 coding sequence is TGTGCCAGCAGCTTATTGGGGGAAGGGTGGCAGTTCTTC. It translates to CASSLLGEGWQFF.

The chain recombines TRBV27 with TRBJ2-5, with 8 bases fitting TRBD1. This CDR3 region has 15 residues. The germline CDR1 and CDR2 sequences are MNHEY and SMNVEV (reference sequence). V shed 5 bases and J 5 bases; nucleotides not matched to a gene: 10. The CDR3 nucleotides read TGTGCCAGCAGTCTAAATGACAGGGGCTGGGAGACCCAGTACTTC. This codes for CASSLNDRGWETQYF.

This clonotype has more than one count but fewer than ten. The V and J genes are TRBV5-1 and TRBJ2-5; TRBD2 matches 13 bases. The junction had 6 bases not matched to a gene; V was cut back by 5 bases and J by 5 bases. There are 15 residues in the CDR3. Germline V CDR1 and CDR2: SGHRS, YFSETQ. CDR3 bases: TGCGCCAGCAGACGACTAGCGGGAGGCCTGGAGACCCAGTACTTC. Amino acids: CASRRLAGGLETQYF.

This clonotype was counted at least ten times. The J gene is TRBJ2-1, the V gene TRBV11-2; 7 positions match TRBD1. Germline V lookup: CDR1 SGHAT, CDR2 FQNNGV. Trimming removed 4 bases from V and 7 bases from J; junction bases left unmatched: 22. The CDR3 has 19 amino acids. For the CDR3, the DNA is TGTGCCAGCAGCTCTCCCCGGCCCGAGACAGGGTCCATCCGGAATGAGCAGTTCTTC. Its protein is CASSSPRPETGSIRNEQFF.

This clonotype showed up many times. The chain joins TRBV6-1 to TRBJ2-1; 9 bases map to TRBD2. After removal of 6 bases from V and 9 bases from J, the junction contained 15 bases not matched to a gene. Germline V gives CDR1 MNHNS, CDR2 SASEGT. The CDR3 is 16 amino acids. CDR3 in DNA: TGTGCCAGCAGGTCGACTAGCGGCCCCACTGGAGGTGAGCAGTTCTTC. The encoded protein is CASRSTSGPTGGEQFF.